One sample yielded the 27 T cell receptor beta chains listed below, sequenced in a study of blood T cells in healthy people across ages. A sample-barcoded 5' primer and a J-beta primer mix were used in a second PCR of roughly 7 to 11 cycles. Via MiXCR, TCRdb re-called the 5' RACE reads, giving one row per CDR3 protein. The sample lists 700,000 to 950,000 distinct CDR3 sequences; 58% were seen once. Sequencing used blood. These receptors all come from a man in his thirties or forties in good health.

Only a few counts were recorded for this clonotype. The chain is built from TRBV7-2 and TRBJ1-2, with D possibly TRBD1 on 6 matching bases. CDR1 and CDR2 (germline): SGHTA, FQGNSA. CDR3 size: 15 residues. The V end was cut by 4 bases, the J end by 7 bases, with 19 bases between. The CDR3 loop reads CASSSERGGPSGYTF. CDR3 sequence (DNA): TGTGCCAGCAGCTCAGAACGCGGGGGGCCAAGTGGCTACACCTTC.

This clonotype was found a few times. The J gene is TRBJ2-3, the V gene TRBV10-3; the D is unclear. Trimming removed 4 bases from V and 6 bases from J, with 8 bases in between. The CDR3 has 12 amino acids. Germline V gene data show CDR1 as ENHRY and CDR2 as SYGVKD. Written as DNA, the CDR3 is TGTGCCATCAGTGTGTCAGAGGATACGCAGTATTTT. It specifies CAISVSEDTQYF.

V usage is TRBV5-1 and J usage is TRBJ1-1, with D possibly being TRBD1 (6 bases). The germline V gene has CDR1 SGHRS and CDR2 YFSETQ. Trimming pared 0 bases from V and 5 bases from J, leaving 17 bases between. The CDR3 spans 16 residues. DNA for the CDR3: TGCGCCAGCAGCTTGGAGGGCCTCCAGAGGGGGACTGAAGCTTTCTTT. Protein sequence: CASSLEGLQRGTEAFF.

The V and J genes are TRBV18 and TRBJ2-5, with a tentative D call TRBD1 (6 bases). The J call is doubtful: the DNA matches TRBJ2-7 better. The CDR3 runs to 14 residues. Germline CDR1 KGHSH, CDR2 LQKENI. CDR3 DNA sequence: TGTGCCAGCTCAGCACAGGGAACTTCCTACGAGCAGTACTTC. It specifies CASSAQGTSYEQYF.

This clonotype was detected a few times. The genes are TRBV6-6 and TRBJ2-3; D might be TRBD1 or TRBD2, each matching 6 bases. V was clipped by 6 bases and J by 6 bases, with 19 bases between them. CDR3 length: 15 residues. Germline CDR1 MNHNY, CDR2 SVGAGI (reference sequence). The CDR3 sequence is CASRPFSGARDTQYF. The CDR3 DNA is TGTGCCAGCAGACCATTTTCGGGGGCGCGGGATACGCAGTATTTT.

In this sample, this clonotype turned up a few times. The genes are TRBV10-3 and TRBJ2-5, with D possibly being TRBD2 (5 bases). This CDR3 contains 15 residues. The germline CDR1 and CDR2 sequences are ENHRY and SYGVKD. Between the trimmed V and J ends, which lost 3 bases and 5 bases, there was a span of 16 bases. CDR3 sequence: CAISDWLTRTETQYF. The CDR3 DNA follows: TGTGCCATCAGTGATTGGCTAACTAGGACGGAGACCCAGTACTTC.

The rearrangement joins TRBV6-1 to TRBJ2-1; D remains unclear. The germline gives CDR1 MNHNS, CDR2 SASEGT. The CDR3 is 15 amino acids. The V and J ends lost 6 bases and 4 bases respectively, with 16 bases between them. In nucleotides, the CDR3 is TGTGCCAGCAGGACGACCCGCCAAAGTTACAATGAGCAGTTCTTC. Translating it yields CASRTTRQSYNEQFF.

V gene TRBV6-1 combines with J gene TRBJ2-1; 7 bases agree with TRBD2. The CDR3 is 15 residues long. The germline CDR1 and CDR2 sequences are MNHNS and SASEGT. V dropped 7 bases and J dropped 0; count of bases not matched to a gene: 6. The CDR3 DNA reads TGTGCCAGCAACTGGGAGCGGGGCTCCTACAATGAGCAGTTCTTC. Translated, it gives CASNWERGSYNEQFF.

This clonotype was picked up a small number of times. The chain carries TRBV13 and TRBJ2-1; D remains unclear. The CDR3 runs 17 residues. The V end lost 3 bases, the J end lost 0 bases, and 15 bases lay between the germline ends. Germline CDR1 and CDR2: PRHDT and FYEKMQ (reference sequence). The CDR3 here is CASSLQSRKYSYNEQFF. The CDR3 DNA reads TGTGCCAGCAGCTTGCAGAGTAGGAAGTACTCCTACAATGAGCAGTTCTTC.

The genes are TRBV12-5 and TRBJ2-3; D unclear. The germline gives CDR1 LGHNT, CDR2 FRNRAP. V was trimmed by 9 bases and J by 2 bases, leaving 6 bases between them. This CDR3 spans 11 amino acids. CDR3 nucleotides: TGTGCTAGCATCCTCACAGATACGCAGTATTTT. Its protein product is CASILTDTQYF.

CDR3: CASSETGIPITGTDTQYF. The CDR3 DNA sequence: TGTGCCAGCAGCGAAACAGGGATCCCCATCACTGGCACAGATACGCAGTATTTT. The chain joins TRBV9 to TRBJ2-3, with D possibly matching TRBD1 (6 bases). The CDR3 is 18 residues long. The germline CDR1 and CDR2 sequences are SGDLS and YYNGEE. Trimming left V 3 bases short and J 1 base short, with 21 bases between.

This clonotype was picked up a small number of times. The chain couples TRBV10-3 to TRBJ2-7; D is possibly TRBD1 or TRBD2 (5 bases each). The germline V gene has CDR1 ENHRY and CDR2 SYGVKD. The V gene lost 3 bases and the J gene lost 2 bases, with 14 bases spanning the gap. The CDR3 is 15 residues long. CDR3 protein: CAISDREITAYEQYF. As DNA, the CDR3 is TGTGCCATCAGTGACAGGGAGATCACCGCCTACGAGCAGTACTTC.

This clonotype was counted once. This sequence joins TRBV12-3 or TRBV12-4 and TRBJ2-4, with D perhaps matching TRBD2 (5 bases). The DNA end is more similar to TRBJ2-7, so the J call may be wrong. The CDR3 has 15 residues. In DNA, the CDR3 is TGTGCCAGCCAAAAGCAAGGACTGTTGGGAGACGAGCAGTACTTC. It is translated as CASQKQGLLGDEQYF.

The chain recombines TRBV18 with TRBJ1-1; D is ambiguous. Per germline, CDR1 KGHSH and CDR2 LQKENI. V lost 6 bases and J 4 bases, leaving 12 bases between the germline ends. The CDR3 contains 13 residues. This CDR3 reads CASSQRIGTEAFF. The CDR3 DNA reads as TGTGCCAGCTCCCAACGTATCGGCACTGAAGCTTTCTTT.

The chain combines TRBV6-1 with TRBJ2-1, with 9 positions matching TRBD1. This CDR3 has 14 amino acids. V was pared by 6 bases and J by 9 bases, with 9 bases of the junction left unmatched. CDR1 and CDR2 from the germline V gene are MNHNS and SASEGT. CDR3 DNA: TGTGCCAGCAGGGAACAGGGGGCGCAGCTTGAGCAGTTCTTC. Its protein is CASREQGAQLEQFF.

About this clonotype: Compared with germline, one end of the junction differs, possibly owing to a read error. The genes are TRBV6-5 and TRBJ2-6, with D perhaps TRBD1 (6 bases). The CDR3 loop spans 18 amino acids. In germline, CDR1 is MNHEY, CDR2 SVGAGI. The CDR3 region has the DNA TGTGCCAGCGGTTACGCTCGACAGGTTGACTCTGGGGCCAACGTCCTGACTTTC. Its protein is CASGYARQVDSGANVLTF.

The CDR3 protein is CASSLGQGPNIQYF. CDR3 nucleotides: TGCGCCAGCAGCCTCGGACAGGGGCCAAACATTCAGTACTTC. The chain recombines TRBV4-3 with TRBJ2-4; 9 nucleotides match TRBD1. The V gene end was trimmed by 4 bases and the J gene end by 6 bases; junction bases not matched to a gene: 4. The V gene's germline CDR1 is LGHNA and CDR2 YSLEER. The CDR3 is 14 amino acids.

This clonotype occurred a few times. This chain connects TRBV11-2 to TRBJ2-3, with 7 bases aligning to TRBD2. This CDR3 has 16 amino acids. Trimming at V came to 0 bases and at J to 4 bases, leaving 7 bases not matched to a gene. Germline-derived CDR1 and CDR2 are SGHAT and FQNNGV. In DNA form, the CDR3 reads TGTGCCAGCAGCTTAGATCTGGGTCTAGCGGCAGATACGCAGTATTTT. It specifies CASSLDLGLAADTQYF.

V is TRBV5-1 and J is TRBJ2-1, with 9 bases fitting TRBD2. This CDR3 has 14 amino acids. Trimming cost V 2 bases and J 6 bases; bases outside gene matches: 3. Germline V CDR1 and CDR2: SGHRS, YFSETQ. CDR3 DNA sequence: TGCGCCAGCAGCTTTAGCGGGAGAATCAATGAGCAGTTCTTC. Its protein product is CASSFSGRINEQFF.

The genes are TRBV30 and TRBJ2-1; D call uncertain. Trimming stripped 7 bases from V and 9 bases from J, with 16 bases between. This CDR3 is built from 12 residues. The germline V gene encodes CDR1 GTSNPN and CDR2 SVGIG (reference sequence). CDR3 nucleotides: TGTGCCTCCCAAGGGCCCCCCGGTGAGCAGTTCTTC. As protein: CASQGPPGEQFF.

The chain recombines TRBV20-1 with TRBJ2-5, with a tentative D call TRBD1 (5 bases). Germline lookup yields CDR1 DFQATT and CDR2 SNEGSKA (reference sequence). The germline V and J ends were trimmed by 0 bases and 5 bases, with 16 bases remaining between them. The CDR3 extends over 15 amino acids. CDR3 residues: CSARDLQGSLETQYF. CDR3 nucleotides: TGCAGTGCTAGAGATCTTCAGGGATCTTTGGAGACCCAGTACTTC.

The chain links TRBV5-1 to TRBJ2-2; weak D call: TRBD2 (6 bases). Trimming stripped 2 bases from V and 8 bases from J, with 10 bases between. CDR1 and CDR2 from the germline V gene are SGHRS and YFSETQ. This CDR3 has 13 residues. CDR3 bases: TGCGCCAGCAGCTTCAGGGAGGCAGGGGAGCTGTTTTTT. This encodes CASSFREAGELFF.

This chain links TRBV6-5 with TRBJ1-2, with D possibly matching TRBD1 (5 bases). This CDR3 has 14 residues. Trimming cost V 5 bases and J 5 bases, with 15 bases left between them. Germline V CDR1 and CDR2: MNHEY, SVGAGI. As DNA, the CDR3 is TGTGCCAGCAGTGACCAGGACAAGGGGTATGGCTACACCTTC. It codes for CASSDQDKGYGYTF.

Only a few counts were recorded for this clonotype. The chain carries TRBV5-1 and TRBJ2-7, with TRBD1 identical over 7 bases. J lost 6 bases, V lost 3 bases, and 12 bases had no gene match. The CDR3 totals 15 residues. Germline V gene data show CDR1 as SGHRS and CDR2 as YFSETQ. CDR3 amino acids: CASSSLQGSLAEQYF. The CDR3 DNA sequence: TGCGCCAGCAGCTCGTTACAGGGGAGTTTGGCCGAGCAGTACTTC.

V gene TRBV6-5 combines with J gene TRBJ2-7; D tentatively fits TRBD1 or TRBD2 (5 bases each). The V gene lost 4 bases and the J gene lost 3 bases, with 16 bases spanning the gap. CDR3 size: 15 residues. Germline CDR1 and CDR2: MNHEY and SVGAGI. CDR3 in DNA: TGTGCCAGCAGTTCCGTAACCGGGACGGTCTACGAGCAGTACTTC. Translation gives CASSSVTGTVYEQYF.

V and J are TRBV27 and TRBJ2-5; 8 bases map to TRBD1. The J call is doubtful: the DNA matches TRBJ2-7 better. Germline loops: CDR1 MNHEY, CDR2 SMNVEV (reference sequence). This CDR3 contains 14 residues. CDR3 region: CASSLHRGCCEQYF. The CDR3 DNA follows: TGTGCCAGCAGTTTGCACAGGGGGTGCTGCGAGCAGTACTTC.

This clonotype has just a few counts. The chain carries TRBV20-1 and TRBJ1-2, with D unresolved. Trimming left V 5 bases short and J 3 bases short, with 13 bases between. The CDR3 has 13 residues. The V gene's germline CDR1 is DFQATT and CDR2 SNEGSKA (reference sequence). The CDR3 is CSASSRDYYGYTF. The DNA of the CDR3 is TGCAGTGCTTCATCCAGAGATTACTATGGCTACACCTTC.